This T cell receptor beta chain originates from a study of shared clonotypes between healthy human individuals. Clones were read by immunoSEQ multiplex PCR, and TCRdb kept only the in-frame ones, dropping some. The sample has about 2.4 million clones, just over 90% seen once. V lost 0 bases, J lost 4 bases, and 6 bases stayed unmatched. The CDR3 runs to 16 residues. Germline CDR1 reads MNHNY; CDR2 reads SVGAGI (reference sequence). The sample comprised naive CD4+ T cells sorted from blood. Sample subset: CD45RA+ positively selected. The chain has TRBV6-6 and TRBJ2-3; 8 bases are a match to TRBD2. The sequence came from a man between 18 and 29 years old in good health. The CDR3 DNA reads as TGTGCCAGCAGTTACTCGTTGCGGGAGGCCTCAGATACGCAGTATTTT. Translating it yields CASSYSLREASDTQYF.